Listed below are T cell receptor beta chains from one sample, sequenced in a study of blood T cell repertoires in COVID-19. Profiling relied on immunoSEQ multiplex PCR, and the TCRdb table lists in-frame clones only, not all of them. The table has fewer than 300,000 clones, 85% to 90% seen once. The source material was PBMCs or T cells enriched from blood (not recorded which). These receptors all stem from a man aged 18 to 30 who had recovered from COVID-19. Each CDR3 is given with its conserved first and last residue. A D gene is named only where the DNA matches it firmly. A row's size may be missing; if present it is once, few, many or a size class.

d_call clone_size j_call v_call cdr3_nt cdr3_aa
NA many TRBJ2-3 TRBV4-2 TGTGCCAGCAGCCAAGATAGAGGGGGGGGCACAGATACGCAGTATTTT CASSQDRGGGTDTQYF
NA few TRBJ1-1 TRBV4-2 TGTGCCAGCAGCCAAGATTCGGGGAGCACTGAAGCTTTCTTT CASSQDSGSTEAFF
NA NA TRBJ1-1 TRBV3-1/TRBV3-2 TGTGCCAGCAGCCAAGACAGGGGGAACACTGAAGCTTTCTTT CASSQDRGNTEAFF
TRBD1 once TRBJ2-7 TRBV19 TGTGCCAGTAGTATGGCCGGGACAGGGACCTACGAGCAGTACTTC CASSMAGTGTYEQYF
TRBD1 NA TRBJ1-4 TRBV7-6 TGTGCCAGCAGCTCTCGGACAGGGGGCAATGAAAAACTGTTTTTT CASSSRTGGNEKLFF
NA NA TRBJ2-7 TRBV5-1 TGCGCCAGCTCGGACAGTTCCACCTACGAGCAGTACTTC CASSDSSTYEQYF
NA NA TRBJ1-5 TRBV18 TGTGCCAGCTCACCACCTGCAGGAGGAGGGGATCAGCCCCAGCATTTT CASSPPAGGGDQPQHF
TRBD2 NA TRBJ2-5 TRBV6-5 TGTGCCACCCTACTAGCGGGAGGGGAGACCCAGTACTTC CATLLAGGETQYF
NA NA TRBJ1-1 TRBV19 TGTGCCAGTAGTATAGGAGGGGAGACGGGGCGGGGCACTGAAGCTTTCTTT CASSIGGETGRGTEAFF
NA few TRBJ1-1 TRBV6-5 TGTGCCAGCGAGCCGACAGGGAACACTGAAGCTTTCTTT CASEPTGNTEAFF
TRBD1 few TRBJ1-6 TRBV7-2 TGTGCCAGCAGCTCCACCCCCCCAGGGGGCTTGGGTTCACCCCTCCACTTT CASSSTPPGGLGSPLHF
TRBD1 NA TRBJ1-2 TRBV28 TGTGCCAGCAGTTTTCCGACAGGGGCTAACTATGGCTACACCTTC CASSFPTGANYGYTF
TRBD1 few TRBJ2-7 TRBV6-5 TGTGCCAGCAGCGACGGGACAGAAGAGCAGTACTTC CASSDGTEEQYF
TRBD1 NA TRBJ1-5 TRBV27 TGTGCCAGCAGTTTACAGGGGGCGTATCAGCCCCAGCATTTT CASSLQGAYQPQHF
NA NA TRBJ2-6 TRBV10-2 TGCGCCAGCAGCTTAGAGTCTGGGGCCAACGTCCTGACTTTC CASSLESGANVLTF
TRBD1 NA TRBJ2-7 TRBV5-6 TGTGCCAGCAGCGCAGGGGGAAACGAGCAGTACTTC CASSAGGNEQYF
NA once TRBJ2-7 TRBV19 TGTGCCAGTAGTATAGATTATCCTGGGCACGAGCAGTACTTC CASSIDYPGHEQYF
NA NA TRBJ2-7 TRBV12-3/TRBV12-4 TGTGCCAGCAGGAAGGGGCACTACGAGCAGTACTTC CASRKGHYEQYF
TRBD1 few TRBJ2-5 TRBV12-3/TRBV12-4 TGTGCCAGCAGTCTACAGGGGCGGGAGACCCAGTACTTC CASSLQGRETQYF
TRBD1 NA TRBJ1-2 TRBV18 TGTGCCAGCTCACCGCAGACAGGGTCTAGAGATGGCTACACCTTC CASSPQTGSRDGYTF
NA NA TRBJ2-1 TRBV12-3/TRBV12-4 TGTGCCAGCAGACCGACGGAGTACAATGAGCAGTTCTTC CASRPTEYNEQFF
NA NA TRBJ1-2 TRBV6-5 TGTGCCAGCAGTTACTCTCTCGGGGGGAACTATGGCTACACCTTC CASSYSLGGNYGYTF
TRBD2 NA TRBJ2-1 TRBV30 TGTGCCTGGAGCCAGACTAGCGGGAGGGGTGAGCAGTTCTTC CAWSQTSGRGEQFF
TRBD2 NA TRBJ2-3 TRBV18 TGTGCCAGCTCACCAACTTCCGGGACTAGCGGCACAGATACGCAGTATTTT CASSPTSGTSGTDTQYF
TRBD1 NA TRBJ2-1 TRBV27 TGTGCCAGCAGTTTACTGGGACAGGGGTACTACAATGAGCAGTTCTTC CASSLLGQGYYNEQFF
NA NA TRBJ2-5 TRBV27 TGTGCCAGCAGTTTCTTAGGGGAAGAGACCCAGTACTTC CASSFLGEETQYF
NA NA TRBJ2-7 TRBV6-5 TGTGCCAGCTCCCCCCCAGTCTCCTACGAGCAGTACTTC CASSPPVSYEQYF
NA NA TRBJ1-6 TRBV6-5 TGTGCCAGCAGTCCCGAAATTCGAGGCTCACCCCTCCACTTT CASSPEIRGSPLHF
NA NA TRBJ1-2 TRBV27 TGTGCCAGCAGTTTAGCAGCAGGGGAACCGTATGGCTACACCTTC CASSLAAGEPYGYTF
NA NA TRBJ2-2 TRBV28 TGTGCCAGCAGGAGTTCCGCGTTGGAGCTGTTTTTT CASRSSALELFF
NA NA TRBJ1-3 TRBV10-3 TGTGCCATCAGTGGCAGGGCTGGAAACACCATATATTTT CAISGRAGNTIYF
TRBD1 NA TRBJ1-2 TRBV19 TGTGCCAGTAGGACAGGGATGGGTGGCTACACCTTC CASRTGMGGYTF
TRBD1 NA TRBJ2-1 TRBV12-3/TRBV12-4 TGTGCCAGCAGCACGACAGGGGGTGAGCAGTTCTTC CASSTTGGEQFF
NA NA TRBJ2-2 TRBV6-5 TGTGCCAGCAAAGGATCCCGCGGGTTCGGGGAGCTGTTTTTT CASKGSRGFGELFF
TRBD2 NA TRBJ2-1 TRBV2 TGTGCCAGCAGAGCACTAGCGGGGGGTGGATACAATGAGCAGTTCTTC CASRALAGGGYNEQFF
TRBD1 NA TRBJ1-6 TRBV30 TGTGCCTGGAGCGACAGGGCCCCAGGACGTTCACCCCTCCACTTT CAWSDRAPGRSPLHF
NA NA TRBJ1-1 TRBV12-2 TGTGCAAGTCGCTTAAAAACGGGGAACACTGAAGCTTTCTTT CASRLKTGNTEAFF
NA NA TRBJ1-4 TRBV4-1 TGCGCCAGCAGCCAGATCCCCTCAGGTGAAAAACTGTTTTTT CASSQIPSGEKLFF
NA NA TRBJ2-3 TRBV7-2 TGTGCCAGCAGCCTCGTTGGGGTAGCGGCCCTCCCCCCAGATACGCAGTATTTT CASSLVGVAALPPDTQYF
TRBD2 NA TRBJ2-1 TRBV11-3 TGTGCCAGCAGCTCAGGGAGTCCAGGGAGGGACGACAATGAGCAGTTCTTC CASSSGSPGRDDNEQFF
TRBD1 NA TRBJ1-2 TRBV30 TGTGCCTGGAGCCCGAGGACAGGGGAAATGCCCTATGGCTACACCTTC CAWSPRTGEMPYGYTF
TRBD1 few TRBJ1-5 TRBV19 TGTGCCAGTAGTACTGCCCGGACAGGGATAGTATCGCCCCAGCATTTT CASSTARTGIVSPQHF
TRBD1 NA TRBJ1-2 TRBV15 TGTGCCACCAGCAGATCGACAGGGGATGGCTACACCTTC CATSRSTGDGYTF
NA NA TRBJ2-7 TRBV19 TGTGCCAGTAGTATAGACAGGGGATTAGGCGAGCAGTACTTC CASSIDRGLGEQYF
TRBD2 NA TRBJ2-1 TRBV19 TGTGCCAATAGCCCCGTGGGAGCGGGATACGGTGAGCAGTTCTTC CANSPVGAGYGEQFF
NA NA TRBJ2-1 TRBV5-5 TGTGCCAGCAGCTTGGCTTTAGCATTGGTTGAGCAGTTCTTC CASSLALALVEQFF
NA NA TRBJ2-1 TRBV25-1 TGTGCCAGCAGTGAATTCAACGGGAGAGGGAATGAGCAGTTCTTC CASSEFNGRGNEQFF
TRBD2 NA TRBJ2-3 TRBV5-1 TGCGCCAGCAGCCCCCGTAGCGGGACCTCCCCTAGCACAGATACGCAGTATTTT CASSPRSGTSPSTDTQYF
TRBD2 NA TRBJ2-5 TRBV4-1 TGCGCCAGCAGCCAAGTTGTCCTAGCGGGGAAAGAGACCCAGTACTTC CASSQVVLAGKETQYF